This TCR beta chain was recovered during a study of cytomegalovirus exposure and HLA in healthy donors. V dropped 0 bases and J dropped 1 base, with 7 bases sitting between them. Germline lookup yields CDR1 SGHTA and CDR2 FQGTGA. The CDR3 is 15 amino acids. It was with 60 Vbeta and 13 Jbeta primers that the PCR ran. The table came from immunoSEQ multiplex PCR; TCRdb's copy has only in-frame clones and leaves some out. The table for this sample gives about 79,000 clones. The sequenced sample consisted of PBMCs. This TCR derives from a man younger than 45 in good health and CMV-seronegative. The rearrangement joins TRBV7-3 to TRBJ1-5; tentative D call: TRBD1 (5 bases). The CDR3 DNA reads TGTGCCAGCAGCTTAACGGGGGGAAGCAATCAGCCCCAGCATTTT. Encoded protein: CASSLTGGSNQPQHF.